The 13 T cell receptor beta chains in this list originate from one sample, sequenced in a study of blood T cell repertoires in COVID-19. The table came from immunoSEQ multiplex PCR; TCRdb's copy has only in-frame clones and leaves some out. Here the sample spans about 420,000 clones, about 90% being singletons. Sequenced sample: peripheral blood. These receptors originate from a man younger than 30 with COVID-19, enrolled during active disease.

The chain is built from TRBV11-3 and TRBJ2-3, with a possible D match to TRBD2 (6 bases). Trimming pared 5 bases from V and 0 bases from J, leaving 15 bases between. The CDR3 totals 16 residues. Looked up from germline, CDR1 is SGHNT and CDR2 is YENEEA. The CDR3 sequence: CASSPNSGRSTDTQYF. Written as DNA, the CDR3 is TGTGCCAGCAGCCCCAATAGCGGAAGGAGCACAGATACGCAGTATTTT.

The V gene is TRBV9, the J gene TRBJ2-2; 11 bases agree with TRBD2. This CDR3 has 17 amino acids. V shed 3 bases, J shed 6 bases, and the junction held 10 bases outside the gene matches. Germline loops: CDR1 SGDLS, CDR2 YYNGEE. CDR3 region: CASSGLSGGALPGELFF. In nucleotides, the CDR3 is TGTGCCAGCAGCGGACTTAGCGGGGGGGCCCTCCCCGGGGAGCTGTTTTTT. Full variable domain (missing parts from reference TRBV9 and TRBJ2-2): DSGVTQTPKHLITATGQRVTLRCSPRSGDLSVYWYQQSLDQGLQFLIQYYNGEERAKGNILERFSAQQFPDLHSELNLSSLELGDSALYFCASSGLSGGALPGELFFGEGSRLTVL.

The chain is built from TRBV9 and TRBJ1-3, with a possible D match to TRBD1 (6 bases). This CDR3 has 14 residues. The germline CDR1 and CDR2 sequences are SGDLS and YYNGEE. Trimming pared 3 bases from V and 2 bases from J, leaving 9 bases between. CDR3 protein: CASSGKGAGNTIYF. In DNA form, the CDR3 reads TGTGCCAGCAGCGGGAAGGGGGCTGGAAACACCATATATTTT.

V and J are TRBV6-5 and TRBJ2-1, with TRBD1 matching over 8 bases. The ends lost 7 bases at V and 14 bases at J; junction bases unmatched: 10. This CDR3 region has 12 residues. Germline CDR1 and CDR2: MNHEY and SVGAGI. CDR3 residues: CASIGQGSLKFF. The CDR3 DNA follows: TGTGCCAGCATTGGACAGGGATCCCTCAAGTTCTTC.

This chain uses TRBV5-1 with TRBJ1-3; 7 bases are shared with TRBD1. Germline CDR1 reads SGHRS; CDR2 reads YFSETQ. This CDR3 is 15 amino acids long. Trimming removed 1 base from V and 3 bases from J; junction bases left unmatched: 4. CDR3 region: CASSLKGGDGNTIYF. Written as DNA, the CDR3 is TGCGCCAGCAGCTTGAAAGGGGGCGATGGAAACACCATATATTTT.

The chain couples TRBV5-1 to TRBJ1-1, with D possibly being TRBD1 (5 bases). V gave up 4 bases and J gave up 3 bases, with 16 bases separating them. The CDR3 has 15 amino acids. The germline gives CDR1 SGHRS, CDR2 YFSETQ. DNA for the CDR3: TGCGCCAGCAGCCTCTTTTCAGGGCGCGACACTGAAGCTTTCTTT. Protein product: CASSLFSGRDTEAFF.

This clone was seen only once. The CDR3 DNA reads as TGCGCCAGCAGCTTGTGGACTAGCGGGACCTACGAGCAGTACTTC. Amino acids: CASSLWTSGTYEQYF. The rearrangement uses TRBV5-1 and TRBJ2-7, with TRBD2 identical over 12 bases. Germline V gene lookup returns CDR1 SGHRS and CDR2 YFSETQ. CDR3 length: 15 amino acids. V was pared by 1 base and J by 2 bases, with 1 base of the junction left unmatched.

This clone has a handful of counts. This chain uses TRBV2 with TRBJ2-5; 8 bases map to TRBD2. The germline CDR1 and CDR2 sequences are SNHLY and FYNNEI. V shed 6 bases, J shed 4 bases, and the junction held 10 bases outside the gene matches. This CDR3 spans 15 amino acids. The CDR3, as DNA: TGTGCCAGCAGGATTTCGGGACTAGTAGGAGAGACCCAGTACTTC. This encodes CASRISGLVGETQYF.

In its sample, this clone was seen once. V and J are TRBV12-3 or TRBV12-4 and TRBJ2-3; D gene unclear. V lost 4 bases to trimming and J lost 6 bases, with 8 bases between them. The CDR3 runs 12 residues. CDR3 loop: CASSSLRDTQYF. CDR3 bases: TGTGCCAGCAGTTCCCTCAGGGATACGCAGTATTTT.

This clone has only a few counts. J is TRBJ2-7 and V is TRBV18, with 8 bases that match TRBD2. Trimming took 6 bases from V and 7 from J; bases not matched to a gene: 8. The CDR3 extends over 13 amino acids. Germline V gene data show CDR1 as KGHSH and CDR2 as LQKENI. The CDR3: CASSDGGAREQYF. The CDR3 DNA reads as TGTGCCAGCTCGGACGGGGGGGCTCGTGAGCAGTACTTC.

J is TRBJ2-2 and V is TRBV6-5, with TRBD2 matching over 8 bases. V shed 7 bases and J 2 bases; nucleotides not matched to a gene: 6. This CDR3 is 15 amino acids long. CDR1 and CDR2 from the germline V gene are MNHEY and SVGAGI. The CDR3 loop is CASNLGLVNTGELFF. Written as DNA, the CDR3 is TGTGCCAGCAACCTGGGACTAGTCAACACCGGGGAGCTGTTTTTT.

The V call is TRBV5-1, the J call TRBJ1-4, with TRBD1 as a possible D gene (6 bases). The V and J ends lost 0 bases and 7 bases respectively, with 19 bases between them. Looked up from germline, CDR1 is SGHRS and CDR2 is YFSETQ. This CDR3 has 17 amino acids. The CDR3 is CASSLGGTLLSSEKLFF. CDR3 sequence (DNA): TGCGCCAGCAGCTTGGGTGGGACACTACTTTCTAGTGAAAAACTGTTTTTT.

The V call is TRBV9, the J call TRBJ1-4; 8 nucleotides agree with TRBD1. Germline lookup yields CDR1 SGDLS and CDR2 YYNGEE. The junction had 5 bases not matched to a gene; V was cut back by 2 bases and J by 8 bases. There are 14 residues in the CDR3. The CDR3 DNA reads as TGTGCCAGCAGCGTGGACAGGGTATCCGAAAAACTGTTTTTT. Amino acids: CASSVDRVSEKLFF.